What follows is one T cell receptor beta chain and its context. Its specificity is unknown. These data come from a study of cytomegalovirus exposure and HLA in healthy donors. Study information: Prior work identified 95 million to 120 million unique TCR beta sequences in some 200 million T cells. Findings of the study overall: On later analysis, the bulk of CMV-associated TCR beta chains appeared to be HLA-restricted. After further analysis at a later stage, 17,000 or so TCR beta sequences were associated with HLA alleles at 0.05 false discovery rate. Accounts indicate the classifier identified cytomegalovirus status with strong specificity and sensitivity.

Researchers ran the PCR with 60 Vbeta and 13 Jbeta primers. TCRdb's table, derived via immunoSEQ multiplex PCR, lists solely in-frame clones and lacks some. The sample holds fewer than 120,000 clones; over 65% are singletons and the top ten take around 15%. The germline V gene encodes CDR1 SEHNR and CDR2 FQNEAQ (reference sequence). The CDR3 extends over 13 amino acids. V lost 5 bases and J lost 7, with 12 bases in between. The chain combines TRBV7-9 with TRBJ2-1, with TRBD1 as a possible D gene (5 bases). This clonotype was sampled from a man younger than 40 in good health and CMV-seropositive. Source material: PBMCs. CDR3 residues: CASSAFQGNEQFF. CDR3 bases: TGTGCCAGCAGCGCCTTCCAGGGAAATGAGCAGTTCTTC.